This TCR beta chain was sequenced in a study of blood T cell repertoires in COVID-19. Study context: There were acute and convalescent COVID-19 samples, and they came from the United States, Italy and Spain. The analysed material was cDNA or gDNA that came from T cells, B-cell-depleted T cells, or PBMCs.

Germline V gives CDR1 SGHTA, CDR2 FQGTGA. The CDR3 consists of 13 residues. J gave up 2 bases and V 8 bases, and 4 bases lay outside the gene matches. As handled by the study authors: Amplification of reference gene primers provided the estimated nucleated cell counts. This table comes from immunoSEQ multiplex PCR, and its TCRdb copy is limited to in-frame clones, with some not included. The DNA gave D and trimming, while V, J and clone size come from that table. In the table there are 79,000 or so clones, 70% to 90% of which are singletons. The Seattle site enrolled patients during active infection and followed them longitudinally.

Sequencing used peripheral blood. This clonotype originated in a man in his fifties or sixties with COVID-19, enrolled during active disease. The gene calls are TRBV7-3 and TRBJ2-5, with 8 nucleotides matching TRBD1. The CDR3 loop reads CASRRTGQETQYF. The CDR3 bases are TGTGCCAGCCGTCGGACAGGGCAAGAGACCCAGTACTTC.